What follows is one TCR beta chain and its context. The table came from immunoSEQ multiplex PCR; TCRdb's copy has only in-frame clones and leaves some out. The sample includes approximately 44,000 clones, approximately 88% of them seen just once. This specimen comes from a study of blood T cell repertoires in COVID-19. Trimming removed 0 bases from V and 6 bases from J; junction bases left unmatched: 2. Germline CDR1 ENHRY, CDR2 SYGVKD. This CDR3 is built from 14 residues. This receptor was identified in a woman between 40 and 50 years old with acute or convalescent COVID-19. The sequenced sample was peripheral blood. The J gene is TRBJ1-2, the V gene TRBV10-3; 9 positions match TRBD1. CDR3: CAISESQGADGYTF. CDR3 nucleotide sequence: TGTGCCATCAGTGAGTCACAGGGGGCTGATGGCTACACCTTC.